Here is one T cell receptor (beta chain) with its context. Its target is not known. The data stem from a study of T-cell reconstitution after alpha-beta-depleted transplantation in children. Study results and limitations: From newly produced T cells came most of the T-cell counts and diversity one year after transplant. The study traced high day-60 TCRbeta diversity in some patients to surviving recipient T cells and thymic progenitors. The origin of alpha-beta T cells about two months after transplant was reportedly several hundred expanded graft clones.

Construction of the TCRbeta library involved unique molecular identifiers. Via MiXCR, TCRdb re-called the PCR reads, giving one row per CDR3 protein. This table has approximately 250,000 distinct CDR3 sequences, roughly 26% appearing once. Germline-derived CDR1 and CDR2 are DFQATT and SNEGSKA (reference sequence). The CDR3 contains 12 residues. Trimming removed 1 base from V and 1 base from J, with 5 bases in between. Specimen: PBMCs, collected before TCRalphabeta/CD19-depleted stem cell transplant. The clonotype comes from a girl aged 2 to 10 with Fanconi anemia, due to receive a stem cell transplant. This chain connects TRBV20-1 to TRBJ2-7; weak D call: TRBD1 (5 bases). The CDR3 DNA is TGCAGTGCTAGAGGACAGTCCTACGAGCAGTACTTC. It specifies CSARGQSYEQYF.